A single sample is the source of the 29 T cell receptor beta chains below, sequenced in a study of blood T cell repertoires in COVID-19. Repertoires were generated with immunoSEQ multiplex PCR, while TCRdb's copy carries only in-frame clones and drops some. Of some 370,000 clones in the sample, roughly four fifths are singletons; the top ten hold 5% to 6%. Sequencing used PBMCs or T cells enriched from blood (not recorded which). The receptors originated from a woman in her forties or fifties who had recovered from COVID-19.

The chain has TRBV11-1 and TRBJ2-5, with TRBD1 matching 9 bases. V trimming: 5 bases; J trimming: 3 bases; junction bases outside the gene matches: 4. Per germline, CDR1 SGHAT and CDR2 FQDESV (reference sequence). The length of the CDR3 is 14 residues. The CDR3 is CASSIGTGKETQYF. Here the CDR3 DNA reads TGTGCCAGCAGCATTGGGACAGGGAAAGAGACCCAGTACTTC.

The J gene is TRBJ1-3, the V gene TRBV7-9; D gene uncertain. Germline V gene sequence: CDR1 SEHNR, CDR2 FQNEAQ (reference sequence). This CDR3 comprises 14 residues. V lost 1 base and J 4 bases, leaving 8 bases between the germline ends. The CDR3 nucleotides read TGTGCCAGCAGCTTAGATCCGTCGGGAAACACCATATATTTT. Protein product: CASSLDPSGNTIYF. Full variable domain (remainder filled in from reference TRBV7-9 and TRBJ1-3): DTGVSQNPRHKITKRGQNVTFRCDPISEHNRLYWYRQTLGQGPEFLTYFQNEAQLEKSRLLSDRFSAERPKGSFSTLEIQRTEQGDSAMYLCASSLDPSGNTIYFGEGSWLTVV.

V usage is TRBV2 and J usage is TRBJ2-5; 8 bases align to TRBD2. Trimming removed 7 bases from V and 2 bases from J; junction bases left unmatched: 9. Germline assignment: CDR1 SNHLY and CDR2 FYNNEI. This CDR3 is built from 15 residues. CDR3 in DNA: TGTGCCAGCACCGCGCGCGGGGGGCTTCAAGAGACCCAGTACTTC. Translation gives CASTARGGLQETQYF.

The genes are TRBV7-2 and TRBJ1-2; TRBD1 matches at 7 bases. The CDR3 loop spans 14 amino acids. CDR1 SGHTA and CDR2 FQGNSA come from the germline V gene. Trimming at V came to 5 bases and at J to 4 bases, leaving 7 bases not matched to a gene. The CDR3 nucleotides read TGTGCCAGCAGCCGGGACAGCGAGGGCTATGGCTACACCTTC. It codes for CASSRDSEGYGYTF.

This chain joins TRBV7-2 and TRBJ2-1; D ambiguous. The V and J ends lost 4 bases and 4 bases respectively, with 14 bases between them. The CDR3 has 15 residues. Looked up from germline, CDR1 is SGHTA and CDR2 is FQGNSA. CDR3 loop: CASSSWSPQYNEQFF. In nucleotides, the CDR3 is TGTGCCAGCAGCTCTTGGTCCCCACAATACAATGAGCAGTTCTTC.

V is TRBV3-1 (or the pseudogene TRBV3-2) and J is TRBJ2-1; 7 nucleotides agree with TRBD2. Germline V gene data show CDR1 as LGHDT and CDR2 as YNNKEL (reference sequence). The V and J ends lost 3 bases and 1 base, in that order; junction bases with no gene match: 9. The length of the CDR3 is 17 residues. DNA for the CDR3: TGTGCCAGCAGCCACCCTTTACGGGGGGATTCCTACAATGAGCAGTTCTTC. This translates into CASSHPLRGDSYNEQFF.

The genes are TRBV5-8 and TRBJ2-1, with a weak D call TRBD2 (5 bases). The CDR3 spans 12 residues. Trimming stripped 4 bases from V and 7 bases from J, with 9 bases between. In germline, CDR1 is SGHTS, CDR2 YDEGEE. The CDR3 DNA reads TGTGCCAGCAGCCTCAGGAGGAATGAGCAGTTCTTC. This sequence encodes CASSLRRNEQFF.

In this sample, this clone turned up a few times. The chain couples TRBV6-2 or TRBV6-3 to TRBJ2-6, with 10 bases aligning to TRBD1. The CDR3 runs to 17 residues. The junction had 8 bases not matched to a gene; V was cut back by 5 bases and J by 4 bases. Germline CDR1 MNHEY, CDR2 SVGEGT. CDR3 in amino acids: CASSSGQGVFGANVLTF. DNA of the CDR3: TGTGCCAGCAGTAGCGGACAGGGGGTGTTCGGGGCCAACGTCCTGACTTTC.

CDR3 sequence: CASSIMTGSSYNSPLHF. DNA of the CDR3: TGTGCCAGTAGTATCATGACAGGCAGCTCCTATAATTCACCCCTCCACTTT. V is TRBV19 and J is TRBJ1-6, with a tentative D call TRBD1 (6 bases). V lost 3 bases to trimming and J lost 0 bases, with 12 bases between them. CDR1 is LNHDA and CDR2 is SQIVND in the germline V gene (reference sequence). CDR3 length equals 17 residues. Full variable domain (rest looked up from reference TRBV19 and TRBJ1-6): DGGITQSPKYLFRKEGQNVTLSCEQNLNHDAMYWYRQDPGQGLRLIYYSQIVNDFQKGDIAEGYSVSREKKESFPLTVTSAQKNPTAFYLCASSIMTGSSYNSPLHFGNGTRLTVT.

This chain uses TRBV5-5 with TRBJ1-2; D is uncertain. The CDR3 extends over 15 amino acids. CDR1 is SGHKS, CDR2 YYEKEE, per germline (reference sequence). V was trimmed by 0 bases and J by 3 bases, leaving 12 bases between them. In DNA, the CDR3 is TGTGCCAGCAGCTTGGTTCCCTACGATTACTATGGCTACACCTTC. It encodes CASSLVPYDYYGYTF. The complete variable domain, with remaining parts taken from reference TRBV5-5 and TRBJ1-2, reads DAGVTQSPTHLIKTRGQQVTLRCSPISGHKSVSWYQQVLGQGPQFIFQYYEKEERGRGNFPDRFSARQFPNYSSELNVNALLLGDSALYLCASSLVPYDYYGYTFGSGTRLTVV.

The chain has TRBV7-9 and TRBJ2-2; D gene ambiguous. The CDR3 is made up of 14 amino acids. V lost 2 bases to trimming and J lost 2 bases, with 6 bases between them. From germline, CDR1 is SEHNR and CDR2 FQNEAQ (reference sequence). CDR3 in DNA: TGTGCCAGCAGCTTATCAGGAAACACCGGGGAGCTGTTTTTT. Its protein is CASSLSGNTGELFF.

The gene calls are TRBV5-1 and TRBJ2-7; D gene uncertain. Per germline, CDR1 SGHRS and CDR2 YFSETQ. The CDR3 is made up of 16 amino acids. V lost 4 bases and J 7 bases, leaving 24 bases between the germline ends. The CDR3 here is CASSQLTAAQGWEQYF. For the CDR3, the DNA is TGCGCCAGCAGCCAACTTACGGCAGCGCAAGGATGGGAGCAGTACTTC.

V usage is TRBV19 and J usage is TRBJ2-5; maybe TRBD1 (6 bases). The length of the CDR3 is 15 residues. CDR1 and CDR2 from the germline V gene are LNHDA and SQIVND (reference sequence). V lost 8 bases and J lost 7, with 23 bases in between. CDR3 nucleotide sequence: TGTGCCAGTGCTCCGATGACAGGTACAAGAGGGACCCAGTACTTC. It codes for CASAPMTGTRGTQYF. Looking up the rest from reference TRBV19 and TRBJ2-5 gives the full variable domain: DGGITQSPKYLFRKEGQNVTLSCEQNLNHDAMYWYRQDPGQGLRLIYYSQIVNDFQKGDIAEGYSVSREKKESFPLTVTSAQKNPTAFYLCASAPMTGTRGTQYFGPGTRLLVL.

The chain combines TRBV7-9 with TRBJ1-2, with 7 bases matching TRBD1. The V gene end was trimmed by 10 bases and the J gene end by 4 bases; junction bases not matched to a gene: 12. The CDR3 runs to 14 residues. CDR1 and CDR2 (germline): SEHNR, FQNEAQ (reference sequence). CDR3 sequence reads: CATQTGRLSYGYTF. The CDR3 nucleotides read TGTGCCACCCAGACAGGGAGGTTGAGCTATGGCTACACCTTC.

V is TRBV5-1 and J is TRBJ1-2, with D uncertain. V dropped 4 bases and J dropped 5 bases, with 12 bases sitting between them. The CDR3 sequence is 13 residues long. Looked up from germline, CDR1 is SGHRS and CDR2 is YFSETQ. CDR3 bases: TGCGCCAGCAGCGAACAGCAAACGTATGGCTACACCTTC. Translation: CASSEQQTYGYTF.

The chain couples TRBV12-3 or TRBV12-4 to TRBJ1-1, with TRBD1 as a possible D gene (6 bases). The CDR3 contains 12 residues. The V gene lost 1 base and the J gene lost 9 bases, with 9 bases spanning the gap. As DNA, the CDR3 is TGTGCCAGCAGTTTAGGGACAGCCAAAGCTTTCTTT. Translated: CASSLGTAKAFF.

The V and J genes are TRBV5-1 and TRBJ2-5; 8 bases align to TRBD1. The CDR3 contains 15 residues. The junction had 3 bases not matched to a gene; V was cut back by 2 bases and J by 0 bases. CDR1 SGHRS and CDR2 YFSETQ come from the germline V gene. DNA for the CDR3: TGCGCCAGCAGCTTATCCAGGGGGCACCAAGAGACCCAGTACTTC. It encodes CASSLSRGHQETQYF.

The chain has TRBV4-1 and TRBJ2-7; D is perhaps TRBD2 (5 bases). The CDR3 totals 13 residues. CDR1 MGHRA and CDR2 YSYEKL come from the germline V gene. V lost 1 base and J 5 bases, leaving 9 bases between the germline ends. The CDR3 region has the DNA TGCGCCAGCAGCCAAGTTGTGAGGGACGAGCAGTACTTC. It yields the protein CASSQVVRDEQYF.

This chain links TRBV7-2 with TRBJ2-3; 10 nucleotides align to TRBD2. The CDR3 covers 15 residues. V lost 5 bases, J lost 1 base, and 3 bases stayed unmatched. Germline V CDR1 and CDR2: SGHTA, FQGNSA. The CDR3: CASSTGLAGTDTQYF. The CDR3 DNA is TGTGCCAGCAGCACCGGACTAGCGGGCACAGATACGCAGTATTTT.

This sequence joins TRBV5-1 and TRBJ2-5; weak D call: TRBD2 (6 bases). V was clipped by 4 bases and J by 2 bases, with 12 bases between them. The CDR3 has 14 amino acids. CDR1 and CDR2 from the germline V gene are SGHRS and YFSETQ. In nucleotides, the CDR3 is TGCGCCAGCAGCGGGGGGACCCCACAAGAGACCCAGTACTTC. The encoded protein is CASSGGTPQETQYF.

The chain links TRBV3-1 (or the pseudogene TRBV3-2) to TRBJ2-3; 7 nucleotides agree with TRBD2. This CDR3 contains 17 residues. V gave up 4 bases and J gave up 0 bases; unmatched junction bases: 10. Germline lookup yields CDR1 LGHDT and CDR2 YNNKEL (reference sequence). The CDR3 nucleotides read TGTGCCAGCAGCCTCTCCTCGCTAGCGGTAAGCACAGATACGCAGTATTTT. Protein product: CASSLSSLAVSTDTQYF.

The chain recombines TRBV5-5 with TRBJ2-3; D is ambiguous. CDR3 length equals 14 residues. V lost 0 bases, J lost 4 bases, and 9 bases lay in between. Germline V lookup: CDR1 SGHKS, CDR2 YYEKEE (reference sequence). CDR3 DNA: TGTGCCAGCAGCTTGGATGCGAGTTCAGATACGCAGTATTTT. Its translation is CASSLDASSDTQYF.

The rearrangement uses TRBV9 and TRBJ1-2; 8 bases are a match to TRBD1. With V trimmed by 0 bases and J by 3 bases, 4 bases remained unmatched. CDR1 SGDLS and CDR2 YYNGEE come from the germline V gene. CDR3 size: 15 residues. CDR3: CASSVALTGDYGYTF. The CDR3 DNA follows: TGTGCCAGCAGCGTAGCTTTGACAGGGGACTATGGCTACACCTTC.

CDR3 nucleotides: TGTGCCAGTAGTATAGGCGCAGGCCTTTCGACTGAAGCTTTCTTT. Translating gives CASSIGAGLSTEAFF. This sequence joins TRBV19 and TRBJ1-1; D is unresolved. The ends were cut back, 1 base at V and 5 bases at J, with 14 bases in the middle. The CDR3 covers 15 residues. Per germline, CDR1 LNHDA and CDR2 SQIVND (reference sequence).

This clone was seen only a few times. The CDR3 sequence: CASSQGGQGLDTEAFF. The DNA for the CDR3 is TGTGCCAGCAGCCAAGGGGGACAGGGCTTGGACACTGAAGCTTTCTTT. The chain has TRBV3-1 (or the pseudogene TRBV3-2) and TRBJ1-1; 9 bases are a match to TRBD1. From germline, CDR1 is LGHDT and CDR2 YNNKEL (reference sequence). This CDR3 is built from 16 residues. Trimming at V came to 1 base and at J to 3 bases, leaving 6 bases not matched to a gene.

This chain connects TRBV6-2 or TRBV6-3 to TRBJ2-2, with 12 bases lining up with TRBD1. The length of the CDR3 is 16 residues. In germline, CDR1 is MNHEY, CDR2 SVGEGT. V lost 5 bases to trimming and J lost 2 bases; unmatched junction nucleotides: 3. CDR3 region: CASSTGTGGNTGELFF. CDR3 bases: TGTGCCAGCAGTACCGGGACAGGGGGCAACACCGGGGAGCTGTTTTTT.

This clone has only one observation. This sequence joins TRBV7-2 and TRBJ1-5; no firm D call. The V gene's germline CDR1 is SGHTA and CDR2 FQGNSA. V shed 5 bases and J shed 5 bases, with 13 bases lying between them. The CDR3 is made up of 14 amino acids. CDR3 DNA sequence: TGTGCCAGCAGCACCTTATCCGGGGATCAGCCCCAGCATTTT. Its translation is CASSTLSGDQPQHF.

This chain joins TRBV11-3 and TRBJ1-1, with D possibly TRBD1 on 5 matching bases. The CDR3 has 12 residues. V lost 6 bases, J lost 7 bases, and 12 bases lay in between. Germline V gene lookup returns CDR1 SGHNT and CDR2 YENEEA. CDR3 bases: TGTGCCAGCAGACGCCAGGGTTTTGAAGCTTTCTTT. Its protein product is CASRRQGFEAFF.

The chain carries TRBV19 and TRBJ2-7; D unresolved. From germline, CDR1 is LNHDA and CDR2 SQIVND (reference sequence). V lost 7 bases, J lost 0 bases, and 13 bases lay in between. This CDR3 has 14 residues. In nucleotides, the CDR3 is TGTGCCAGTAAAAGAACTGTGAGCTCCTACGAGCAGTACTTC. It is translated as CASKRTVSSYEQYF.